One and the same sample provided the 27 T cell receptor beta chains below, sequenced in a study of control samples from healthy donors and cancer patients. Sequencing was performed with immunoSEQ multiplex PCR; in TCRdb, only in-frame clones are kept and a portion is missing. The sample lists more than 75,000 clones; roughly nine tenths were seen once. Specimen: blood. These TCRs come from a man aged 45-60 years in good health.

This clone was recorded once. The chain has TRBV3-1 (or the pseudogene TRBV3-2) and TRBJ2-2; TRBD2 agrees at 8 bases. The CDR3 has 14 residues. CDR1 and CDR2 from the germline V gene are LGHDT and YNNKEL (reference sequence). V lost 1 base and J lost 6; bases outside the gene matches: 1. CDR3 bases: TGTGCCAGCAGCCAAGCCGGGGGGGCCGGGGAGCTGTTTTTT. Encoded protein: CASSQAGGAGELFF.

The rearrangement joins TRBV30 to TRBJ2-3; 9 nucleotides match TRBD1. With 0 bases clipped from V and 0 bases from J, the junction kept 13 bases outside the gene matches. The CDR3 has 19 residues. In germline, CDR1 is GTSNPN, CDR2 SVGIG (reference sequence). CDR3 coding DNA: TGTGCCTGGAGTGTATTTGGCGGGGACAGGGACGGTAGCACAGATACGCAGTATTTT. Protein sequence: CAWSVFGGDRDGSTDTQYF.

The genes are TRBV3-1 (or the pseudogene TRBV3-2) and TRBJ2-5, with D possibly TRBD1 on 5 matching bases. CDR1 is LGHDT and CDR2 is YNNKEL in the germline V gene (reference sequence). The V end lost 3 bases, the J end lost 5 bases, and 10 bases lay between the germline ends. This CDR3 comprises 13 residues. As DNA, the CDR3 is TGTGCCAGCAGCCATTTAGGGGTTGAGACCCAGTACTTC. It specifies CASSHLGVETQYF.

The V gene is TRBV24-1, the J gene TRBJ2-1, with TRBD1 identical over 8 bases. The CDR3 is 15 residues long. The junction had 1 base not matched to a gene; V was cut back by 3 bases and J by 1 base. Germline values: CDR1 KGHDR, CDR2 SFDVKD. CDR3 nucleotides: TGTGCCACCAGTGATACAGGGGGGTCCTACAATGAGCAGTTCTTC. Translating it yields CATSDTGGSYNEQFF.

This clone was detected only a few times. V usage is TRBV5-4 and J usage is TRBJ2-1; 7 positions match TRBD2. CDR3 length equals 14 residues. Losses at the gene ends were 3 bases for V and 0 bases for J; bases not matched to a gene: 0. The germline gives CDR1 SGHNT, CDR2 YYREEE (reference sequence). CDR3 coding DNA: TGTGCCAGCAGCTCGGGGGGCTCCTACAATGAGCAGTTCTTC. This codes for CASSSGGSYNEQFF.

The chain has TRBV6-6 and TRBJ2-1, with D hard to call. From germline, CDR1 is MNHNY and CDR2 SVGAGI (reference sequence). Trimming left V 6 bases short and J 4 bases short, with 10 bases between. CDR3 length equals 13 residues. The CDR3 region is CASSIYGYNEQFF. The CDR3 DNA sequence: TGTGCCAGCAGCATCTATGGATACAATGAGCAGTTCTTC.

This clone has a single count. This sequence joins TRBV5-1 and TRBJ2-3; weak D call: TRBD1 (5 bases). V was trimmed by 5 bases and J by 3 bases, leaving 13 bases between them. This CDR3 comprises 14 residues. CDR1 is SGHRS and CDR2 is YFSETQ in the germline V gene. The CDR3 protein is CASRQAQITDTQYF. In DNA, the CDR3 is TGCGCCAGCAGACAGGCCCAGATAACAGATACGCAGTATTTT. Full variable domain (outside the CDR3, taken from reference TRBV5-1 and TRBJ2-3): KAGVTQTPRYLIKTRGQQVTLSCSPISGHRSVSWYQQTPGQGLQFLFEYFSETQRNKGNFPGRFSGRQFSNSRSEMNVSTLELGDSALYLCASRQAQITDTQYFGPGTRLTVL.

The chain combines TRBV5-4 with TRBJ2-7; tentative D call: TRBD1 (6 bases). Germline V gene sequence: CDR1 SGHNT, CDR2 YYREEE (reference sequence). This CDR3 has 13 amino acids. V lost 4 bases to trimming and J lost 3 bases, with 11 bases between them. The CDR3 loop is CASSTDSVYEQYF. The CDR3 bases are TGTGCCAGCAGCACGGACAGCGTCTACGAGCAGTACTTC.

The CDR3 DNA follows: TGTGCCAGCTCACCAGAGGTGGCAGTCAACACCGGGGAGCTGTTTTTT. This sequence encodes CASSPEVAVNTGELFF. V gene TRBV18 combines with J gene TRBJ2-2; D ambiguous. CDR3 size: 16 residues. V was cut by 2 bases and J by 2 bases, with 12 bases left in between. The germline gives CDR1 KGHSH, CDR2 LQKENI.

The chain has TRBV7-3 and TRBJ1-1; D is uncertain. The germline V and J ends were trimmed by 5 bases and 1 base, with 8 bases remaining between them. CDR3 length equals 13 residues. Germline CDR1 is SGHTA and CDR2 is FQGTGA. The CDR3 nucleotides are TGTGCCAGCAGCCAAGATTGGAACACTGAAGCTTTCTTT. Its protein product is CASSQDWNTEAFF. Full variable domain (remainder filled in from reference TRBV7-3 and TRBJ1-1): GAGVSQTPSNKVTEKGKYVELRCDPISGHTALYWYRQSLGQGPEFLIYFQGTGAADDSGLPNDRFFAVRPEGSVSTLKIQRTERGDSAVYLCASSQDWNTEAFFGQGTRLTVV.

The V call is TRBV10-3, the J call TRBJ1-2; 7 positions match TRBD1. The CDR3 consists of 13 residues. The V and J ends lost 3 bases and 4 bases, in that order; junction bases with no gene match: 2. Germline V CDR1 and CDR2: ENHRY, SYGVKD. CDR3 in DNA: TGTGCCATCAGTGAAGGACAGGCCTATGGCTACACCTTC. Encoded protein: CAISEGQAYGYTF.

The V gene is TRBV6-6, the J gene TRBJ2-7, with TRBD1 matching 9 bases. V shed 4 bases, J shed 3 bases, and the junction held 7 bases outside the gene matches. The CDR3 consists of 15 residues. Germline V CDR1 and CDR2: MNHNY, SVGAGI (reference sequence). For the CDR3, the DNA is TGTGCCAGCAGTTCCCCCGGGACAGGGATCTACGAGCAGTACTTC. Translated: CASSSPGTGIYEQYF.

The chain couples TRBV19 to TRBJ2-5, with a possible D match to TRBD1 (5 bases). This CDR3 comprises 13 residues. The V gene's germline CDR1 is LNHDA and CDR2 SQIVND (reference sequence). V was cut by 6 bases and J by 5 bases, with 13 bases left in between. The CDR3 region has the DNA TGTGCCAGTAGCAAACAGGAGTGGGAGACCCAGTACTTC. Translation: CASSKQEWETQYF.

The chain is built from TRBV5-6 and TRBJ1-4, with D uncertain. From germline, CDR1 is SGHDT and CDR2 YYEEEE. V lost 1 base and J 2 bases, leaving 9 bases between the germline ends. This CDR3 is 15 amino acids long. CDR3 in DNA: TGTGCCAGCAGCTTGCTCGGGGATACTAATGAAAAACTGTTTTTT. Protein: CASSLLGDTNEKLFF.

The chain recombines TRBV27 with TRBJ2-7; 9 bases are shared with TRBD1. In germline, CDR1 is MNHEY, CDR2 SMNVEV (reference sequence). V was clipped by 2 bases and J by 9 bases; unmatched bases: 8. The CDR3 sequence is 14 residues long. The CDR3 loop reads CASSLAGQGRGQYF. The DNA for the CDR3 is TGTGCCAGCAGTTTAGCGGGACAGGGAAGGGGGCAGTACTTC.

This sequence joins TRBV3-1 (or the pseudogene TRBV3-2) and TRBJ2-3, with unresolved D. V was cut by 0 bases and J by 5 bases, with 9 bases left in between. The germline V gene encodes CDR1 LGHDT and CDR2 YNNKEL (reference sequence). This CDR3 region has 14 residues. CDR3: CASSQDSKLDTQYF. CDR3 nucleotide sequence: TGTGCCAGCAGCCAAGATAGTAAATTAGATACGCAGTATTTT.

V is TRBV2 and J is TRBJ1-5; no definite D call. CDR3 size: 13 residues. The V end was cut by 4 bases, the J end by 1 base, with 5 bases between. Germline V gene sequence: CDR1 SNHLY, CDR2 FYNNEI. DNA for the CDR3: TGTGCCAGCAGTGGGAGGAGCAATCAGCCCCAGCATTTT. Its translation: CASSGRSNQPQHF.

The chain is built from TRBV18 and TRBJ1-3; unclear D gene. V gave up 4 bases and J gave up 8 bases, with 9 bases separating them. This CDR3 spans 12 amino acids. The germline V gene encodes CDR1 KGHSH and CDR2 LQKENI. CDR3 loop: CASSRNTDTIYF. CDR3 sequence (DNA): TGTGCCAGCTCACGCAACACGGACACCATATATTTT.

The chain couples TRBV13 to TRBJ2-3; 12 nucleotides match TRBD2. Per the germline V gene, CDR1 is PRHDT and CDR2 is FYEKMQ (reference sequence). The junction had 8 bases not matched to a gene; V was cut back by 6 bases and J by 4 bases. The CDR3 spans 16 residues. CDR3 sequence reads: CASSSSGGAAADTQYF. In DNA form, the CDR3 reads TGTGCCAGCAGTTCTAGCGGGGGGGCCGCAGCAGATACGCAGTATTTT.

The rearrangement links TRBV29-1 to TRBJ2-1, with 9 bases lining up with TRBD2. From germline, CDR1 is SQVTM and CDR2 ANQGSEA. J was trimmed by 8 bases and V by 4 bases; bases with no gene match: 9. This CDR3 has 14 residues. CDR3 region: CSVAGRGGTDEQFF. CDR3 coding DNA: TGCAGCGTTGCCGGGCGGGGGGGAACAGATGAGCAGTTCTTC.

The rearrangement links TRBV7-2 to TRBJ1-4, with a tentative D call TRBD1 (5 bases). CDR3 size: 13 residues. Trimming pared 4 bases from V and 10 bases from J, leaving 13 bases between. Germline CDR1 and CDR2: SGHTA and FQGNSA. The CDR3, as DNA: TGTGCCAGCAGCTCAGCGCAGGGAGCAAAACTGTTTTTT. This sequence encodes CASSSAQGAKLFF.

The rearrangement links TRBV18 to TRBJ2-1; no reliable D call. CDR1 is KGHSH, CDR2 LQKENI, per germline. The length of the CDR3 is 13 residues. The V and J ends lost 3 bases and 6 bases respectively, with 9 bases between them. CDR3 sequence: CASSPDPLNEQFF. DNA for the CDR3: TGTGCCAGCTCACCGGACCCGCTCAATGAGCAGTTCTTC.

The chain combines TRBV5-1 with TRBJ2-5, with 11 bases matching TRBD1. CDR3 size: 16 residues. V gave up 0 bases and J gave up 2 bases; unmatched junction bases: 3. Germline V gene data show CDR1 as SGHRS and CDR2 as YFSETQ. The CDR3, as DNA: TGCGCCAGCAGCTTGGAGGGACAGGGGGGACAAGAGACCCAGTACTTC. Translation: CASSLEGQGGQETQYF.

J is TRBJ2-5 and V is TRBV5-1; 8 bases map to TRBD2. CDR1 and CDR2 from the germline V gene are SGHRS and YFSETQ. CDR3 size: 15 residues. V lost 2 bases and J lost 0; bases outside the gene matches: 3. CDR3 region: CASSLVAGNQETQYF. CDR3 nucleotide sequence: TGCGCCAGCAGCTTAGTAGCGGGGAACCAAGAGACCCAGTACTTC.

The CDR3 sequence: CASSPGDIESLKAFF. The CDR3 nucleotides read TGCGCCAGCAGCCCGGGGGACATCGAGTCCCTAAAAGCTTTCTTT. The chain joins TRBV5-1 to TRBJ1-1; D is possibly TRBD1 (6 bases). Trimming left V 4 bases short and J 9 bases short, with 22 bases between. Looked up from germline, CDR1 is SGHRS and CDR2 is YFSETQ. The CDR3 covers 15 residues.

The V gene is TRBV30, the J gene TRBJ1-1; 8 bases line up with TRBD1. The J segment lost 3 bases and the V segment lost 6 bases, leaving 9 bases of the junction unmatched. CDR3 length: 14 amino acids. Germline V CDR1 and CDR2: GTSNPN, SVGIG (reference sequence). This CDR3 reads CACSINRGDTEAFF. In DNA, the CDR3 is TGTGCCTGTAGTATCAACAGGGGGGACACTGAAGCTTTCTTT.

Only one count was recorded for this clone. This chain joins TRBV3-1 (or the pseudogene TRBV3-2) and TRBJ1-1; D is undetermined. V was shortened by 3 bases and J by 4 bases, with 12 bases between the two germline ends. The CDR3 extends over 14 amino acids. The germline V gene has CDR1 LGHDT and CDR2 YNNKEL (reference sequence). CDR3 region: CASSHKGGSTEAFF. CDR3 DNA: TGTGCCAGCAGCCATAAAGGAGGGAGCACTGAAGCTTTCTTT.